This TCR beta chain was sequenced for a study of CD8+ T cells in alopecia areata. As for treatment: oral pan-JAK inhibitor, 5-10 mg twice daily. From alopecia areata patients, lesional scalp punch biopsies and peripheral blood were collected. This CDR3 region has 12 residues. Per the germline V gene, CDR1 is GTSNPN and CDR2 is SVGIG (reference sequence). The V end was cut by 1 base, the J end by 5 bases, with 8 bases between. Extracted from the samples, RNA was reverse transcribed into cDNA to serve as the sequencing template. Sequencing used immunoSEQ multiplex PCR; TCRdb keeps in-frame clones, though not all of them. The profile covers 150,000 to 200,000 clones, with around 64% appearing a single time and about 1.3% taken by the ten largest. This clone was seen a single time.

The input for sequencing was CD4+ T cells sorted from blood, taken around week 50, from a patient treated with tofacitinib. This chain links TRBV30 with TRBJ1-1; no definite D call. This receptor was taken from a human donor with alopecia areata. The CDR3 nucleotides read TGTGCCTGGAGTGACAGCGAAACTGAAGCTTTCTTT. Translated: CAWSDSETEAFF. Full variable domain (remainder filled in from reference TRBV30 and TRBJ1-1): SQTIHQWPATLVQPVGSPLSLECTVEGTSNPNLYWYRQAAGRGLQLLFYSVGIGQISSEVPQNLSASRPQDRQFILSSKKLLLSDSGFYLCAWSDSETEAFFGQGTRLTVV.